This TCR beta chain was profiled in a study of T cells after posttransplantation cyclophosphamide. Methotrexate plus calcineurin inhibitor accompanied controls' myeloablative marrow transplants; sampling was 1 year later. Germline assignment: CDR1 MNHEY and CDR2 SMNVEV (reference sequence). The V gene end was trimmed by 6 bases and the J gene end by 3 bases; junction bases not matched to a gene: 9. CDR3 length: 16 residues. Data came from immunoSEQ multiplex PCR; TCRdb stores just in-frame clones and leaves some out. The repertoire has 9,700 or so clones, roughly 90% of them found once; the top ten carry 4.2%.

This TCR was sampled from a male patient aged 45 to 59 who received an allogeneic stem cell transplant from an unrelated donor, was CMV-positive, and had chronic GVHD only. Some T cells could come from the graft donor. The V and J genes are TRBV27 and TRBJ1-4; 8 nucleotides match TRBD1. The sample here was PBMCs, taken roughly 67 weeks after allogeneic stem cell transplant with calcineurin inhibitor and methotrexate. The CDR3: CASRRDGQGPNEKLFF. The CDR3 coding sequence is TGTGCCAGCAGGAGGGATGGACAGGGACCTAATGAAAAACTGTTTTTT.